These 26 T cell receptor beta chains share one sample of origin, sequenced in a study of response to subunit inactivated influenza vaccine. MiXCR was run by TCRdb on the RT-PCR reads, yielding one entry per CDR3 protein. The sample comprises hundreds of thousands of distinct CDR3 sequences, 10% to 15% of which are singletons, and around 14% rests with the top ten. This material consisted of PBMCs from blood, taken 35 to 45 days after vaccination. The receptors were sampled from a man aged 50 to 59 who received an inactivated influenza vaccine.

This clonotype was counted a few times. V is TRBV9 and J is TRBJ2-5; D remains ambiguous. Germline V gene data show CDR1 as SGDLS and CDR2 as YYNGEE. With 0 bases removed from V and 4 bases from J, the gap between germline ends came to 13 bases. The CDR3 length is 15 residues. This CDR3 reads CASSVAGGGLETQYF. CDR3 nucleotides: TGTGCCAGCAGCGTAGCTGGCGGCGGCTTAGAGACCCAGTACTTC.

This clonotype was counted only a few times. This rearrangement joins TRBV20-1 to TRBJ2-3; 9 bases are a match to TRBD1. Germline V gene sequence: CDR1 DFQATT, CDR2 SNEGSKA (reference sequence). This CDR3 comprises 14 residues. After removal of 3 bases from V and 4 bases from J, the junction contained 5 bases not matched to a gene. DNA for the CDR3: TGCAGTGCTAGTCACAGGGGGCGTTCAGATACGCAGTATTTT. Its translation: CSASHRGRSDTQYF.

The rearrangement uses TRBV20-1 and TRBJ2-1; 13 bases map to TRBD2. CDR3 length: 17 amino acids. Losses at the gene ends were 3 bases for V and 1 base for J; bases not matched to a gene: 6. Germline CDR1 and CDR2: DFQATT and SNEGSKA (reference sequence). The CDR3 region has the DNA TGCAGTGCTAGCCGCCGACTAGCGGGAGGTTCCTACAATGAGCAGTTCTTC. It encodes CSASRRLAGGSYNEQFF.

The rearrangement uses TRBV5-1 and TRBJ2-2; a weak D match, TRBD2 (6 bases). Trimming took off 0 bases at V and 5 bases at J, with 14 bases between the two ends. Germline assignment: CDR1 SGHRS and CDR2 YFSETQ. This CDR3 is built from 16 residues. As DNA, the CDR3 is TGCGCCAGCAGCTTGGATGGGGGAGGCAGGACCGGGGAGCTGTTTTTT. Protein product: CASSLDGGGRTGELFF.

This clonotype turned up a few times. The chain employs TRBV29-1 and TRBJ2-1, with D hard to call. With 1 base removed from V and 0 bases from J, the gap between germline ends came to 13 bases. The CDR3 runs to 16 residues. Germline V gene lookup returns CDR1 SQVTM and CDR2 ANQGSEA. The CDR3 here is CSVEGSLISSYNEQFF. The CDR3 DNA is TGCAGCGTTGAAGGGAGCTTAATTAGCTCCTACAATGAGCAGTTCTTC.

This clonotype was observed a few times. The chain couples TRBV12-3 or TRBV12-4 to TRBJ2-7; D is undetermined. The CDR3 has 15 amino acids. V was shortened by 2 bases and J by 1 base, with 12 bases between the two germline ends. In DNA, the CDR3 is TGTGCCAGCAGTTTATCGCGGCACCTATCCTACGAGCAGTACTTC. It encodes CASSLSRHLSYEQYF.

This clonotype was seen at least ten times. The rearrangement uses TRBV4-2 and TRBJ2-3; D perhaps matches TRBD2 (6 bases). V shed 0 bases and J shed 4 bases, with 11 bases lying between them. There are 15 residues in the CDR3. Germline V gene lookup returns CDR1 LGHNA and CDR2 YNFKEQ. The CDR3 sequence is CASSQEGGSPDTQYF. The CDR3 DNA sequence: TGTGCCAGCAGCCAAGAGGGGGGTAGCCCAGATACGCAGTATTTT.

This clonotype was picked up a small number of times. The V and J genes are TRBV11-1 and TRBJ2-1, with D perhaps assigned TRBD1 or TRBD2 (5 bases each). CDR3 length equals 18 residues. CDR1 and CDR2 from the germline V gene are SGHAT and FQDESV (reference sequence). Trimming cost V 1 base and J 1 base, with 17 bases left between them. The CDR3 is CASSLGGWRAPSYNEQFF. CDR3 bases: TGTGCCAGCAGCTTAGGGGGCTGGCGGGCCCCTTCCTACAATGAGCAGTTCTTC.

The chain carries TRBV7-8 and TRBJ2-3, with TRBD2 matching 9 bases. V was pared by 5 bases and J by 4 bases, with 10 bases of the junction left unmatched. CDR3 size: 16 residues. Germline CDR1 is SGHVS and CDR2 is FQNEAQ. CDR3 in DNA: TGTGCCAGCAGCGGTGGGGCGGGAGGGCGGTCAGATACGCAGTATTTT. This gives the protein CASSGGAGGRSDTQYF.

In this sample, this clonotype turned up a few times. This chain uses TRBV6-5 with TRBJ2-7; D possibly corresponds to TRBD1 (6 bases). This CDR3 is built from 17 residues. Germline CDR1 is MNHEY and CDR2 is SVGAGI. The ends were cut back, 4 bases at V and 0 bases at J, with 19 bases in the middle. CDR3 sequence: CASSFPGQFESSYEQYF. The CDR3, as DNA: TGTGCCAGCAGTTTCCCCGGACAGTTCGAGAGCTCCTACGAGCAGTACTTC.

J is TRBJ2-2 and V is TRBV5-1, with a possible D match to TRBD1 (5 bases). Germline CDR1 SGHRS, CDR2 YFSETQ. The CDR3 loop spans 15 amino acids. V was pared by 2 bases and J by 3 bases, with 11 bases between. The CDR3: CASSFARADTGELFF. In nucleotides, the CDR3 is TGCGCCAGCAGCTTCGCCAGGGCGGACACCGGGGAGCTGTTTTTT.

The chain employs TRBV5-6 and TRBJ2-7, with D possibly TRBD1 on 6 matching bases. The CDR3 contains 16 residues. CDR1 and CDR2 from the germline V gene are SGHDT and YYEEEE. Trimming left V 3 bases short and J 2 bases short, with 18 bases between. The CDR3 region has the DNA TGTGCCAGCAGCTGGGCGCACAGGGTCCCCCCCTACGAGCAGTACTTC. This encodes CASSWAHRVPPYEQYF.

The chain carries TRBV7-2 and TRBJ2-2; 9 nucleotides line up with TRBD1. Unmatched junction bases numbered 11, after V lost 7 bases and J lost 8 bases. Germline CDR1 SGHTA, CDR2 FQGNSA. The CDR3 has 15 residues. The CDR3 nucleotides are TGTGCCAGCATTGTCCGGACAGGGGTTGGAGGGGAGCTGTTTTTT. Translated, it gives CASIVRTGVGGELFF.

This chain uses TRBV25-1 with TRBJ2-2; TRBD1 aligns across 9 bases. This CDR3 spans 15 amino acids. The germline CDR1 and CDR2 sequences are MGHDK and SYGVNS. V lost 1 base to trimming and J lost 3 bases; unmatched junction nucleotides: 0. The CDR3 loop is CASSEWTGDTGELFF. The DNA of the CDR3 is TGTGCCAGCAGTGAATGGACAGGGGACACCGGGGAGCTGTTTTTT.

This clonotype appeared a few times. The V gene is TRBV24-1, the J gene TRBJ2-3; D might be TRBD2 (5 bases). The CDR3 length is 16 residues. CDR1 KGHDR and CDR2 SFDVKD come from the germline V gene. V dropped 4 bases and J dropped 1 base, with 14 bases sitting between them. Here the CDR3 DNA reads TGTGCCACCAGTGACCCCGGACGGCGGGGCACAGATACGCAGTATTTT. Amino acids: CATSDPGRRGTDTQYF.

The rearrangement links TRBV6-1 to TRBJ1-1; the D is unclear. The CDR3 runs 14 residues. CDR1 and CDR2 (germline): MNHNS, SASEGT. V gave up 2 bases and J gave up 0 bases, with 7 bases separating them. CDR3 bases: TGTGCCAGCAGTGAATATGGACTGAACACTGAAGCTTTCTTT. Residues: CASSEYGLNTEAFF.

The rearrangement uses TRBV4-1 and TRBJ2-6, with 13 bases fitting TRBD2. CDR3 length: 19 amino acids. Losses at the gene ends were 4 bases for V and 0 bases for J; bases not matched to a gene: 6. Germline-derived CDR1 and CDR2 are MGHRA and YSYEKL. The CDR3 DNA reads TGCGCCAGCAGCCCCCGGACTAGCGGGGGACTCTCTGGGGCCAACGTCCTGACTTTC. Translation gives CASSPRTSGGLSGANVLTF.

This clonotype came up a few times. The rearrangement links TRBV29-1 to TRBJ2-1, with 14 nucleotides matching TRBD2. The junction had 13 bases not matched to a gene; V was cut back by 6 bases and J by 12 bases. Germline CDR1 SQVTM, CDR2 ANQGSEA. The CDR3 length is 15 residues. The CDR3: CSVAGTSGGGGGQFF. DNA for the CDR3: TGCAGCGTCGCTGGGACTAGCGGGGGAGGGGGTGGGCAGTTCTTC.

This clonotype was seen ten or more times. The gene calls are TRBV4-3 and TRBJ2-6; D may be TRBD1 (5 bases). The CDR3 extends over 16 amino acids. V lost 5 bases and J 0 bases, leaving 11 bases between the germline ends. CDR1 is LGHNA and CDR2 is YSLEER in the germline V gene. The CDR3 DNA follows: TGCGCCAGCAGCAGGGGCGAAAGCTCTGGGGCCAACGTCCTGACTTTC. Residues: CASSRGESSGANVLTF.

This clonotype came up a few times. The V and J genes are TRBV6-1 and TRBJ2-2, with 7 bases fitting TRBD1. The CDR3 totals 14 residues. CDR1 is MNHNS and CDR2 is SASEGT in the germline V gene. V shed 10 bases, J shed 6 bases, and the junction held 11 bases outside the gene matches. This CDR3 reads CATRGQANSGELFF. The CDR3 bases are TGTGCCACCCGAGGACAGGCTAATTCCGGGGAGCTGTTTTTT.

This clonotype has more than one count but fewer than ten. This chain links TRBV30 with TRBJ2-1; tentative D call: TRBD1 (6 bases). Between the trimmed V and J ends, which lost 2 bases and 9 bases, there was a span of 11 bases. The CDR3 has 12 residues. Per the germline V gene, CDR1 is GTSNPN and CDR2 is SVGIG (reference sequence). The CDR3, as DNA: TGTGCCTGGAGTCACAGGGAAGGTGAGCAGTTCTTC. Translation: CAWSHREGEQFF.

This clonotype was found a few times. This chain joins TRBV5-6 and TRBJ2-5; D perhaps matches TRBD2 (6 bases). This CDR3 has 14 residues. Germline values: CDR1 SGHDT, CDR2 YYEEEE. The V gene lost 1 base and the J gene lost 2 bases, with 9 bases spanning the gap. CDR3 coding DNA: TGTGCCAGCAGCTTGCGCGGGATGCAAGAGACCCAGTACTTC. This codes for CASSLRGMQETQYF.

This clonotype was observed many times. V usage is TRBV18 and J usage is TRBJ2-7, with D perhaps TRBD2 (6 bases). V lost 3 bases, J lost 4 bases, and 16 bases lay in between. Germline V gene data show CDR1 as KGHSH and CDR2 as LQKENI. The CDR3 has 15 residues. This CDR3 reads CASSPPGLGTYEQYF. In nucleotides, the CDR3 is TGTGCCAGCTCACCGCCGGGACTCGGCACATACGAGCAGTACTTC. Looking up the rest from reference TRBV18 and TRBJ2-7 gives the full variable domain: NAGVMQNPRHLVRRRGQEARLRCSPMKGHSHVYWYRQLPEEGLKFMVYLQKENIIDESGMPKERFSAEFPKEGPSILRIQQVVRGDSAAYFCASSPPGLGTYEQYFGPGTRLTVT.

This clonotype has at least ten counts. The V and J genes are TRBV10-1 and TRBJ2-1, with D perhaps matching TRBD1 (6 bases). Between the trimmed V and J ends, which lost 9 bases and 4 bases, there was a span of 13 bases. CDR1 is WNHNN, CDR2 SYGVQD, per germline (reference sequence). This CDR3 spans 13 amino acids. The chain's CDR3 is CASAGDLYNEQFF. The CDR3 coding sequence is TGCGCCAGTGCAGGGGACCTGTACAATGAGCAGTTCTTC.

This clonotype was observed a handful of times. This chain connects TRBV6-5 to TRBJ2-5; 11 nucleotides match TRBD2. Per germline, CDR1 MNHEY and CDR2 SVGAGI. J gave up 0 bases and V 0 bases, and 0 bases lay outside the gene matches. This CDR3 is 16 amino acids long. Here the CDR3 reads CASSYSGLADQETQYF. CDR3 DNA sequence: TGTGCCAGCAGTTACTCGGGACTAGCGGACCAAGAGACCCAGTACTTC.

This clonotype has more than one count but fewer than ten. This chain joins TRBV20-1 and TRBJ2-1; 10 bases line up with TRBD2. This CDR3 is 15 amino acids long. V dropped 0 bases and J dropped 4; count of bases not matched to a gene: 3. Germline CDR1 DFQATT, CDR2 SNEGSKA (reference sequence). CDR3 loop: CSARELAGEYNEQFF. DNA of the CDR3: TGCAGTGCTAGAGAGCTAGCGGGAGAGTACAATGAGCAGTTCTTC.